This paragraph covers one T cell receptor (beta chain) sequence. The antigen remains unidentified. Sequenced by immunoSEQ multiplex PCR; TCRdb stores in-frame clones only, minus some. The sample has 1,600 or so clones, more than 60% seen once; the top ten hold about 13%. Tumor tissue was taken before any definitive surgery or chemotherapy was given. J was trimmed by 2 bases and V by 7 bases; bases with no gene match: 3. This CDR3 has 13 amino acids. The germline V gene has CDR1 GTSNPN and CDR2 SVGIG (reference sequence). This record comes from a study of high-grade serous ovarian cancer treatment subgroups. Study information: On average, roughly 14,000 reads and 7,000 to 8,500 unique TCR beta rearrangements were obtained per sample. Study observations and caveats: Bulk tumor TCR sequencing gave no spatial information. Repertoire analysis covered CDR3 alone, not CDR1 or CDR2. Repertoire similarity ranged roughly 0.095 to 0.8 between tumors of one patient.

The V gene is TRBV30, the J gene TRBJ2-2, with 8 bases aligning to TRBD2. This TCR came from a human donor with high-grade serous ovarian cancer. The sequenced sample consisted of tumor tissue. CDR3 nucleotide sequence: TGTGCCTCGCTAGCGGGTAACACCGGGGAGCTGTTTTTT. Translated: CASLAGNTGELFF.